Below are 7 T cell receptor beta chains sequenced from a single sample in a study of OX40 agonist ivuxolimab in advanced cancers. The repertoire was sequenced with immunoSEQ multiplex PCR; TCRdb's copy has only in-frame clones and lacks some. The table shows some 94,000 clones, with 95% to 97% occurring only once. The input for sequencing was CD4+ or CD8+ T cells sorted from blood, taken in a trial of the OX40 agonist ivuxolimab. These receptor sequences come from an adult with an advanced solid tumor such as melanoma, head and neck, liver or kidney cancer.

The chain couples TRBV13 to TRBJ1-2, with 11 positions matching TRBD1. CDR1 and CDR2 from the germline V gene are PRHDT and FYEKMQ (reference sequence). The V gene end was trimmed by 7 bases and the J gene end by 4 bases; junction bases not matched to a gene: 8. This CDR3 is built from 15 residues. CDR3 protein: CASTGQGASGYGYTF. The CDR3 nucleotides are TGTGCCAGCACAGGACAGGGGGCGTCCGGCTATGGCTACACCTTC. Drawing the rest from reference TRBV13 and TRBJ1-2, the complete variable domain is AAGVIQSPRHLIKEKRETATLKCYPIPRHDTVYWYQQGPGQDPQFLISFYEKMQSDKGSIPDRFSAQQFSDYHSELNMSSLELGDSALYFCASTGQGASGYGYTFGSGTRLTVV.

CDR3 protein: CASSIPLGQGLVDTQYF. The CDR3 nucleotides read TGTGCCAGTAGTATTCCCCTCGGACAGGGTTTAGTAGATACGCAGTATTTT. V and J are TRBV19 and TRBJ2-3; the match to TRBD1 covers 8 bases. CDR1 LNHDA and CDR2 SQIVND come from the germline V gene (reference sequence). V shed 3 bases and J 5 bases; nucleotides not matched to a gene: 13. The CDR3 consists of 17 residues.

This chain joins TRBV14 and TRBJ1-3; 7 nucleotides match TRBD1. The CDR3 loop spans 17 amino acids. V shed 2 bases, J shed 0 bases, and the junction held 7 bases outside the gene matches. The germline V gene has CDR1 SGHDN and CDR2 FVKESK. CDR3 residues: CASSQLPGQSSGNTIYF. The CDR3 coding sequence is TGTGCCAGCAGCCAACTACCGGGACAGTCCTCTGGAAACACCATATATTTT.

This chain connects TRBV19 to TRBJ2-7; D may be TRBD2 (5 bases). Germline assignment: CDR1 LNHDA and CDR2 SQIVND (reference sequence). CDR3 length: 16 residues. Trimming took 2 bases from V and 3 from J, leaving 17 bases between them. The CDR3, as DNA: TGTGCCAGTAGTATACCCCGCGGTCTACTAGGCTACGAGCAGTACTTC. Its protein is CASSIPRGLLGYEQYF.

This chain links TRBV7-9 with TRBJ2-7, with TRBD1 matching 8 bases. V lost 5 bases and J lost 3; bases outside the gene matches: 6. CDR3 length: 14 amino acids. Germline assignment: CDR1 SEHNR and CDR2 FQNEAQ (reference sequence). The CDR3 sequence: CASSPRGLDYEQYF. CDR3 DNA sequence: TGTGCCAGCAGCCCCAGGGGGCTAGACTACGAGCAGTACTTC. The full variable domain, with the rest looked up from reference TRBV7-9 and TRBJ2-7, is DTGVSQNPRHKITKRGQNVTFRCDPISEHNRLYWYRQTLGQGPEFLTYFQNEAQLEKSRLLSDRFSAERPKGSFSTLEIQRTEQGDSAMYLCASSPRGLDYEQYFGPGTRLTVT.

The CDR3 reads CASSVGGTSGMQETQYF. The CDR3 DNA reads as TGTGCCAGCAGCGTCGGGGGGACTAGCGGGATGCAAGAGACCCAGTACTTC. The chain is built from TRBV9 and TRBJ2-5; TRBD2 matches at 13 bases. The germline gives CDR1 SGDLS, CDR2 YYNGEE. The CDR3 contains 17 residues. The trim removed 2 bases at V and 2 bases at J, leaving 6 bases unmatched.

The genes are TRBV13 and TRBJ1-2; D call uncertain. Trimming pared 1 base from V and 5 bases from J, leaving 8 bases between. This CDR3 region has 13 residues. Germline assignment: CDR1 PRHDT and CDR2 FYEKMQ (reference sequence). CDR3 nucleotide sequence: TGTGCCAGCAGCTTAGCGGGAGGATATGGCTACACCTTC. Amino acids: CASSLAGGYGYTF.